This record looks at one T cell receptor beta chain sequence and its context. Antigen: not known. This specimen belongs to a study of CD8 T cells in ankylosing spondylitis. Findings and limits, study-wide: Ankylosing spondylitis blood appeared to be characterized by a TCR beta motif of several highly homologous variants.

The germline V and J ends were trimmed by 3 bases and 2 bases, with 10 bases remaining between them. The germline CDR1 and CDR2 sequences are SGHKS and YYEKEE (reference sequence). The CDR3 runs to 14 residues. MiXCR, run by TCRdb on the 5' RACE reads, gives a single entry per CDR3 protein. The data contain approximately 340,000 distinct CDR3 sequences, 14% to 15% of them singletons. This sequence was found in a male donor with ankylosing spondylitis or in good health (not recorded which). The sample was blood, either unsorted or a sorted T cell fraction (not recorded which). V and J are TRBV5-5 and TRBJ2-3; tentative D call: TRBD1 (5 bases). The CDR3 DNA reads TGTGCCAGCAGCTCTCAAGGGGTCACAGATACGCAGTATTTT. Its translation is CASSSQGVTDTQYF.